This is a list of T cell receptor beta chains from one sample in a study of shared T cell receptors in the human thymus. Data came from immunoSEQ multiplex PCR; TCRdb stores just in-frame clones and leaves some out. The data show hundreds of thousands of clones, with around nine tenths seen just once and over 0.008% held by the top ten. The same data also contributed to another study, on human thymus T cells.

Sequencing was done on a sample of thymocytes. These receptors originate from a boy less than two years old with a congenital heart defect. The CDR3 runs from the conserved cysteine through the conserved F or W. A D gene is named only where the DNA matches it firmly. Rows may omit the clone size; those that give it use once, few, many or a size class.

V gene: TRBV10-2
D gene: NA
J gene: TRBJ2-3
clone size: once
CDR3 DNA: TGCGCCAGCAGTGACCCGCTACAGGCAGGATACACAGATACGCAGTATTTT
CDR3 protein: CASSDPLQAGYTDTQYF

V gene: TRBV4-1
D gene: NA
J gene: TRBJ2-3
clone size: NA
CDR3 DNA: TGCGCCAGCAGCCAATCCCCCCCCCGGGGGAGGACAGATACGCAGTATTTT
CDR3 protein: CASSQSPPRGRTDTQYF

V gene: TRBV5-4
D gene: NA
J gene: TRBJ1-4
clone size: NA
CDR3 DNA: TGTGCCAGCAGCTTGGATGGAGGTGCAACTAATGAAAAACTGTTTTTT
CDR3 protein: CASSLDGGATNEKLFF

V gene: TRBV7-2
D gene: NA
J gene: TRBJ2-1
clone size: NA
CDR3 DNA: TGTGCCAGCAGCTTAAAGCGCACCTACAATGAGCAGTTCTTC
CDR3 protein: CASSLKRTYNEQFF

V gene: TRBV9
D gene: NA
J gene: TRBJ2-3
clone size: NA
CDR3 DNA: TGTGCCAGCAGCGTAGCTTTTAGGAGTCCAGATACGCAGTATTTT
CDR3 protein: CASSVAFRSPDTQYF

V gene: TRBV11-2
D gene: NA
J gene: TRBJ2-5
clone size: NA
CDR3 DNA: TGTGCCAGCAGCTCCCCTATCAGGGGAGAGACCCAGTACTTC
CDR3 protein: CASSSPIRGETQYF

V gene: TRBV7-2
D gene: NA
J gene: TRBJ1-1
clone size: once
CDR3 DNA: TGTGCCAGCAGCTCACAACAGCTATCGAACACTGAAGCTTTCTTT
CDR3 protein: CASSSQQLSNTEAFF

V gene: TRBV15
D gene: TRBD1
J gene: TRBJ1-5
clone size: NA
CDR3 DNA: TGTGCCACCAGCCCACAGGGGGCCTATAGCAATCAGCCCCAGCATTTT
CDR3 protein: CATSPQGAYSNQPQHF

V gene: TRBV7-2
D gene: TRBD1
J gene: TRBJ1-2
clone size: once
CDR3 DNA: TGTGCCAGCAGCTCCACCACCCCGGGACAGGGGGCCCATGGCTACACCTTC
CDR3 protein: CASSSTTPGQGAHGYTF

V gene: TRBV7-2
D gene: NA
J gene: TRBJ2-3
clone size: NA
CDR3 DNA: TGTGCCAGCAGCTTAGTCTGGAGAGATACGCAGTATTTT
CDR3 protein: CASSLVWRDTQYF

V gene: TRBV27
D gene: NA
J gene: TRBJ1-1
clone size: NA
CDR3 DNA: TGTGCCAGCAGTTTAGACAAAAAGAACACTGAAGCTTTCTTT
CDR3 protein: CASSLDKKNTEAFF

V gene: TRBV27
D gene: NA
J gene: TRBJ1-4
clone size: NA
CDR3 DNA: TGTGCCAGCAGTGGAACAGCTTTCCAAGGTGAAAAACTGTTTTTT
CDR3 protein: CASSGTAFQGEKLFF

V gene: TRBV5-1
D gene: TRBD1
J gene: TRBJ2-4
clone size: NA
CDR3 DNA: TGCGCCAGCAGCGCAGATCGGACAGGTTCAGCCAAAAACATTCAGTACTTC
CDR3 protein: CASSADRTGSAKNIQYF

V gene: TRBV21-1
D gene: NA
J gene: TRBJ2-1
clone size: NA
CDR3 DNA: TGTGCCAGCAGCAAAGCCGGACGGGAGGGCCCTCCTAATGAGCAGTTCTTC
CDR3 protein: CASSKAGREGPPNEQFF

V gene: TRBV19
D gene: NA
J gene: TRBJ2-3
clone size: NA
CDR3 DNA: TGTGCCAGTAGTATAGATCTCGGAGAAATATCCACAGATACGCAGTATTTT
CDR3 protein: CASSIDLGEISTDTQYF

V gene: TRBV16
D gene: NA
J gene: TRBJ2-1
clone size: NA
CDR3 DNA: TGTGCCAGCAGCCAAATCGACTGCTCCTACAATGAGCAGTTCTTC
CDR3 protein: CASSQIDCSYNEQFF

V gene: TRBV30
D gene: NA
J gene: TRBJ1-1
clone size: NA
CDR3 DNA: TGTGCCTGGAGTGTATCGGCGGATGCCACTGAAGCTTTCTTT
CDR3 protein: CAWSVSADATEAFF

V gene: TRBV4-1
D gene: NA
J gene: TRBJ1-4
clone size: NA
CDR3 DNA: TGCGCCAGCAGCCATCACATAAAACCTAATGAAAAACTGTTTTTT
CDR3 protein: CASSHHIKPNEKLFF

V gene: TRBV27
D gene: TRBD1
J gene: TRBJ2-7
clone size: NA
CDR3 DNA: TGTGCCAGCAGTCTCCGACGGGGACAGGGTACCTACGAGCAGTACTTC
CDR3 protein: CASSLRRGQGTYEQYF

V gene: TRBV5-4
D gene: NA
J gene: TRBJ2-2
clone size: NA
CDR3 DNA: TGTGCCAGCAGCAAAGTACAGGGCAGAAACACCGGGGAGCTGTTTTTT
CDR3 protein: CASSKVQGRNTGELFF

V gene: TRBV10-3
D gene: TRBD2
J gene: TRBJ2-1
clone size: NA
CDR3 DNA: TGTGCCATCGCGGGACTAGCGTCCCACAATGAGCAGTTCTTC
CDR3 protein: CAIAGLASHNEQFF

V gene: TRBV9
D gene: NA
J gene: TRBJ2-7
clone size: NA
CDR3 DNA: TGTGCCAGCAGCGTAGGGCGGGTTCCCTACGAGCAGTACTTC
CDR3 protein: CASSVGRVPYEQYF

V gene: TRBV19
D gene: NA
J gene: TRBJ2-5
clone size: NA
CDR3 DNA: TGTGCCAGTAGTATACTCAGGGGGACCCAGTACTTC
CDR3 protein: CASSILRGTQYF

V gene: TRBV7-9
D gene: NA
J gene: TRBJ2-1
clone size: NA
CDR3 DNA: TGTGCCAGCAGCTTGAGGAGCGGCTCCTACAATGAGCAGTTCTTC
CDR3 protein: CASSLRSGSYNEQFF

V gene: TRBV15
D gene: NA
J gene: TRBJ1-4
clone size: NA
CDR3 DNA: TGTGCCACCAGCAGAGATCGCGTAAAACTGTTTTTT
CDR3 protein: CATSRDRVKLFF

V gene: TRBV7-9
D gene: NA
J gene: TRBJ1-5
clone size: NA
CDR3 DNA: TGTGCCAGCAGCTTATCGAACCAGAGGGGGAAAAATCAGCCCCAGCATTTT
CDR3 protein: CASSLSNQRGKNQPQHF

V gene: TRBV7-6
D gene: TRBD2
J gene: TRBJ2-7
clone size: NA
CDR3 DNA: TGTGCCAGCAGCTTAGCCACTCAGCGGGATCCTCCCTACGAGCAGTACTTC
CDR3 protein: CASSLATQRDPPYEQYF

V gene: TRBV14
D gene: NA
J gene: TRBJ2-2
clone size: once
CDR3 DNA: TGTGCCAGCAGCGAGAGGAGGTACACCGGGGAGCTGTTTTTT
CDR3 protein: CASSERRYTGELFF

V gene: TRBV5-1
D gene: NA
J gene: TRBJ1-4
clone size: NA
CDR3 DNA: TGCGCCAGCAGCTTGGGCAGGGTTGGGGAAAAACTGTTTTTT
CDR3 protein: CASSLGRVGEKLFF

V gene: TRBV11-3
D gene: NA
J gene: TRBJ2-1
clone size: NA
CDR3 DNA: TGTGCCAGCAGCTCCGAGTCCTACCACAATGAGCAGTTCTTC
CDR3 protein: CASSSESYHNEQFF

V gene: TRBV7-9
D gene: NA
J gene: TRBJ2-7
clone size: NA
CDR3 DNA: TGTGCCAGCAGCTTAGCGCGGTCTGCAGATACCTACGAGCAGTACTTC
CDR3 protein: CASSLARSADTYEQYF

V gene: TRBV5-3
D gene: TRBD1
J gene: TRBJ1-1
clone size: NA
CDR3 DNA: TGTGCCAGAAGCACCTGGGACAGGGTTGACACTACGCACGGGGGCACTGAAGCTTTCTTT
CDR3 protein: CARSTWDRVDTTHGGTEAFF

V gene: TRBV14
D gene: TRBD2
J gene: TRBJ2-1
clone size: once
CDR3 DNA: TGTGCCAGCAGCCAAGATAGAAGGACTAGCGGGGGAGCCTACAATGAGCAGTTCTTC
CDR3 protein: CASSQDRRTSGGAYNEQFF

V gene: TRBV4-3
D gene: NA
J gene: TRBJ1-2
clone size: NA
CDR3 DNA: TGCGCCAGCAGCCCCCGAGTAGATTACGATGGCTACACCTTC
CDR3 protein: CASSPRVDYDGYTF

V gene: TRBV4-1
D gene: NA
J gene: TRBJ1-4
clone size: NA
CDR3 DNA: TGCGCCAGCAGCCAACCCCAGGGCGCAACTAATGAAAAACTGTTTTTT
CDR3 protein: CASSQPQGATNEKLFF

V gene: TRBV7-9
D gene: TRBD2
J gene: TRBJ2-1
clone size: few
CDR3 DNA: TGTGCCAGCAGCTCTAGCGGGAGAAGGTCGGTTGCCTACAATGAGCAGTTCTTC
CDR3 protein: CASSSSGRRSVAYNEQFF

V gene: TRBV30
D gene: TRBD1
J gene: TRBJ1-1
clone size: NA
CDR3 DNA: TGTGCCTGGAGTCCACCGGGACAGGGAATGAACACTGAAGCTTTCTTT
CDR3 protein: CAWSPPGQGMNTEAFF

V gene: TRBV7-9
D gene: NA
J gene: TRBJ2-6
clone size: NA
CDR3 DNA: TGTGCCAGCAGCTCCTGGGGCGGACCCTCTGGGGCCAACGTCCTGACTTTC
CDR3 protein: CASSSWGGPSGANVLTF

V gene: TRBV30
D gene: NA
J gene: TRBJ1-6
clone size: NA
CDR3 DNA: TGTGCCTGGAGTGTCGGACAGTATAATTCACCCCTCCACTTT
CDR3 protein: CAWSVGQYNSPLHF

V gene: TRBV4-1
D gene: NA
J gene: TRBJ2-7
clone size: NA
CDR3 DNA: TGCGCCAGCAGCCAGGGGACTCCGACCTACGAGCAGTACTTC
CDR3 protein: CASSQGTPTYEQYF

V gene: TRBV10-1
D gene: TRBD2
J gene: TRBJ2-3
clone size: NA
CDR3 DNA: TGCGCCAGCAGTGAGTCCGAGGGACTAGCGGGAGAGGGTACGCAGTATTTT
CDR3 protein: CASSESEGLAGEGTQYF

V gene: TRBV2
D gene: TRBD2
J gene: TRBJ2-7
clone size: NA
CDR3 DNA: TGTGCCAGCAGGGGGACTAGCGGGGGCTCCTACGAGCAGTACTTC
CDR3 protein: CASRGTSGGSYEQYF

V gene: TRBV7-9
D gene: NA
J gene: TRBJ2-2
clone size: NA
CDR3 DNA: TGTGCCAGCAGCTTCCCACCCGTAGTTACCGGGGAGCTGTTTTTT
CDR3 protein: CASSFPPVVTGELFF

V gene: TRBV12-5
D gene: TRBD2
J gene: TRBJ2-1
clone size: NA
CDR3 DNA: TGTGCTAGTGGTTTGGGACTAGCGGGAAACAATGAGCAGTTCTTC
CDR3 protein: CASGLGLAGNNEQFF

V gene: TRBV6-5
D gene: TRBD1
J gene: TRBJ2-2
clone size: NA
CDR3 DNA: TGTGCCAGCAGTAAGACAGGGACGAACACCGGGGAGCTGTTTTTT
CDR3 protein: CASSKTGTNTGELFF

V gene: TRBV14
D gene: NA
J gene: TRBJ2-7
clone size: NA
CDR3 DNA: TGTGCCAGCAGCCAAGAATCGGAGAACTACGAGCAGTACTTC
CDR3 protein: CASSQESENYEQYF

V gene: TRBV4-3
D gene: TRBD2
J gene: TRBJ2-7
clone size: NA
CDR3 DNA: TGCGCCAGCAGCCAAGACGCCCTAGCGGGAGGCTCCTACGAGCAGTACTTC
CDR3 protein: CASSQDALAGGSYEQYF

V gene: TRBV15
D gene: TRBD2
J gene: TRBJ2-1
clone size: NA
CDR3 DNA: TGTGCCACCAGCCTTACTAGCGGGAGGGCCCGGGCCGGTCACAACAATGAGCAGTTCTTC
CDR3 protein: CATSLTSGRARAGHNNEQFF

V gene: TRBV7-9
D gene: TRBD1
J gene: TRBJ1-2
clone size: NA
CDR3 DNA: TGTGCCAGCAGACTACTCGGACAGGGGACGGGCTACACCTTC
CDR3 protein: CASRLLGQGTGYTF

V gene: TRBV12-5
D gene: NA
J gene: TRBJ2-7
clone size: NA
CDR3 DNA: TGTGCTAGTGCTTATATGGGGGGGCCTCAGGGGCACTACGAGCAGTACTTC
CDR3 protein: CASAYMGGPQGHYEQYF

V gene: TRBV5-6
D gene: TRBD1
J gene: TRBJ1-5
clone size: NA
CDR3 DNA: TGTGCCAGCAGCTTCGGGGGACAGGGTCAGCCCCAGCATTTT
CDR3 protein: CASSFGGQGQPQHF

V gene: TRBV5-3
D gene: NA
J gene: TRBJ1-1
clone size: NA
CDR3 DNA: TGTGCCAGAAGCTCCCGGGGGGCGAACACTGAAGCTTTCTTT
CDR3 protein: CARSSRGANTEAFF

V gene: TRBV9
D gene: TRBD2
J gene: TRBJ2-1
clone size: once
CDR3 DNA: TGTGCCAGCAGCCCATGGACAGGGGACCCGGGACTAGCGGGCCCCCTCCATCCGTTCTTC
CDR3 protein: CASSPWTGDPGLAGPLHPFF

V gene: TRBV4-1
D gene: TRBD2
J gene: TRBJ2-5
clone size: NA
CDR3 DNA: TGCGCCAGCAGCCAAGATTGCAGCGGGAGGGCCGGGGGAGAGACCCAGTACTTC
CDR3 protein: CASSQDCSGRAGGETQYF

V gene: TRBV5-1
D gene: TRBD2
J gene: TRBJ2-2
clone size: NA
CDR3 DNA: TGCGCCAGCAGCCGTACCATTACCGGGACTAGCGGGAGGAGAGGGATCGGGGAGCTGTTTTTT
CDR3 protein: CASSRTITGTSGRRGIGELFF

V gene: TRBV7-7
D gene: TRBD2
J gene: TRBJ2-1
clone size: NA
CDR3 DNA: TGTGCCAGCGGACCTAGCGGCTCCTACAATGAGCAGTTCTTC
CDR3 protein: CASGPSGSYNEQFF

V gene: TRBV27
D gene: TRBD2
J gene: TRBJ2-4
clone size: NA
CDR3 DNA: TGTGCCAGCAGTACTACTAGCGGGAGGATGGCCAAAAACATTCAGTACTTC
CDR3 protein: CASSTTSGRMAKNIQYF

V gene: TRBV5-4
D gene: NA
J gene: TRBJ1-5
clone size: NA
CDR3 DNA: TGTGCCAGCAGCCCCCGGGGGGGTAATCAGCCCCAGCATTTT
CDR3 protein: CASSPRGGNQPQHF

V gene: TRBV27
D gene: NA
J gene: TRBJ2-7
clone size: NA
CDR3 DNA: TGTGCCAGCCGGGCCGGCAGGCGGGCCTACGAGCAGTACTTC
CDR3 protein: CASRAGRRAYEQYF